Listed below are T cell receptor beta chains from one sample, sequenced in a study of OX40 agonist ivuxolimab in advanced cancers. Profiling relied on immunoSEQ multiplex PCR, and the TCRdb table lists in-frame clones only, not all of them. The sample lists tens of thousands of clones, 85% to 95% seen once, with approximately 24% in the top ten. The starting material was CD4+ or CD8+ T cells sorted from blood, obtained in a trial of the OX40 agonist ivuxolimab. These receptors originate from an adult with an advanced solid tumor such as melanoma, head and neck, liver or kidney cancer. The CDR3 runs from the conserved cysteine through the conserved F or W. A D gene is named only where the DNA matches it firmly. The size entry is marked missing in some rows and otherwise reads once, few, many or a size class.

V gene: TRBV19; D gene: NA; J gene: TRBJ1-1; clone size: once; CDR3 protein: CASSMVPNTEAFF; CDR3 DNA: TGTGCCAGTAGTATGGTCCCCAACACTGAAGCTTTCTTT
V gene: TRBV28; D gene: TRBD1; J gene: TRBJ1-1; clone size: few; CDR3 protein: CASSLAGGYTEAFF; CDR3 DNA: TGTGCCAGCAGTTTAGCAGGGGGATACACTGAAGCTTTCTTT
V gene: TRBV7-6; D gene: NA; J gene: TRBJ2-2; clone size: once; CDR3 protein: CASSLGYGDTGELFF; CDR3 DNA: TGTGCCAGCAGCTTAGGTTATGGGGACACCGGGGAGCTGTTTTTT
V gene: TRBV28; D gene: NA; J gene: TRBJ1-1; clone size: NA; CDR3 protein: CASRGFLVDDEAFF; CDR3 DNA: TGTGCCAGCAGGGGGTTCTTGGTGGATGATGAAGCTTTCTTT
V gene: TRBV25-1; D gene: TRBD1; J gene: TRBJ2-7; clone size: NA; CDR3 protein: CASSDDRDNEQYF; CDR3 DNA: TGTGCCAGCAGTGACGACAGGGACAACGAGCAGTACTTC
V gene: TRBV27; D gene: NA; J gene: TRBJ1-5; clone size: NA; CDR3 protein: CASSLRAGNQPQHF; CDR3 DNA: TGTGCCAGCAGTTTAAGGGCAGGCAATCAGCCCCAGCATTTT
V gene: TRBV7-3; D gene: NA; J gene: TRBJ2-3; clone size: NA; CDR3 protein: CASSHLGGTDTQYF; CDR3 DNA: TGTGCCAGCAGCCACCTCGGCGGCACAGATACGCAGTATTTT
V gene: TRBV5-8; D gene: TRBD2; J gene: TRBJ2-7; clone size: NA; CDR3 protein: CASSFGLAGTYEQYF; CDR3 DNA: TGTGCCAGCAGCTTCGGACTAGCGGGTACCTACGAGCAGTACTTC
V gene: TRBV13; D gene: NA; J gene: TRBJ1-5; clone size: NA; CDR3 protein: CASSSRGGAGNQPQHF; CDR3 DNA: TGTGCCAGCAGCTCCCGGGGGGGCGCTGGCAATCAGCCCCAGCATTTT
V gene: TRBV11-3; D gene: NA; J gene: TRBJ2-5; clone size: few; CDR3 protein: CASSKGHEKTQYF; CDR3 DNA: TGTGCCAGCAGCAAAGGACATGAAAAGACCCAGTACTTC
V gene: TRBV9; D gene: TRBD1; J gene: TRBJ2-4; clone size: few; CDR3 protein: CASSPGQGRNIQYF; CDR3 DNA: TGTGCCAGCAGCCCCGGACAGGGGAGAAACATTCAGTACTTC
V gene: TRBV9; D gene: NA; J gene: TRBJ2-1; clone size: NA; CDR3 protein: CASSVGDSYNEQFF; CDR3 DNA: TGTGCCAGCAGCGTAGGTGACAGTTACAATGAGCAGTTCTTC
V gene: TRBV28; D gene: NA; J gene: TRBJ2-7; clone size: once; CDR3 protein: CASSLRARSEQYF; CDR3 DNA: TGTGCCAGCAGTTTAAGGGCGCGGTCCGAGCAGTACTTC
V gene: TRBV27; D gene: NA; J gene: TRBJ2-1; clone size: NA; CDR3 protein: CASISFSSYNEQFF; CDR3 DNA: TGTGCCAGCATAAGCTTCAGCTCCTACAATGAGCAGTTCTTC
V gene: TRBV27; D gene: TRBD2; J gene: TRBJ2-1; clone size: once; CDR3 protein: CASSPLAGGPFSYNEQFF; CDR3 DNA: TGTGCCAGCAGTCCCCTAGCGGGAGGGCCGTTTTCCTACAATGAGCAGTTCTTC
V gene: TRBV5-6; D gene: TRBD1; J gene: TRBJ1-2; clone size: few; CDR3 protein: CASSPPYGQGDYTF; CDR3 DNA: TGTGCCAGCAGCCCACCGTATGGGCAGGGGGACTACACCTTC
V gene: TRBV27; D gene: NA; J gene: TRBJ2-1; clone size: NA; CDR3 protein: CASSLSSFGYNEQFF; CDR3 DNA: TGTGCCAGCAGTTTATCCAGTTTTGGGTACAATGAGCAGTTCTTC
V gene: TRBV5-6; D gene: NA; J gene: TRBJ1-2; clone size: NA; CDR3 protein: CASTPRLDLNYGYTF; CDR3 DNA: TGTGCCAGCACCCCCCGGTTAGATTTGAACTATGGCTACACCTTC
V gene: TRBV28; D gene: NA; J gene: TRBJ2-7; clone size: NA; CDR3 protein: CASSLYPPTAYEQYF; CDR3 DNA: TGTGCCAGCAGTTTATACCCCCCGACAGCCTACGAGCAGTACTTC
V gene: TRBV7-8; D gene: NA; J gene: TRBJ2-7; clone size: once; CDR3 protein: CASSSDSSSLYEQYF; CDR3 DNA: TGTGCCAGCAGCTCCGATTCCTCTTCCCTATACGAGCAGTACTTC
V gene: TRBV9; D gene: TRBD1; J gene: TRBJ2-2; clone size: NA; CDR3 protein: CASSDPIRDRHTGELFF; CDR3 DNA: TGTGCCAGCAGCGACCCCATAAGGGACAGACACACCGGGGAGCTGTTTTTT
V gene: TRBV19; D gene: NA; J gene: TRBJ1-2; clone size: NA; CDR3 protein: CASTAPFWDRGYGYTF; CDR3 DNA: TGTGCCAGTACCGCGCCATTCTGGGATCGGGGGTATGGCTACACCTTC
V gene: TRBV9; D gene: NA; J gene: TRBJ1-1; clone size: NA; CDR3 protein: CASSVAVGTPGAFF; CDR3 DNA: TGTGCCAGCAGCGTAGCGGTGGGAACCCCGGGAGCTTTCTTT
V gene: TRBV5-6; D gene: TRBD1; J gene: TRBJ2-2; clone size: NA; CDR3 protein: CASSFARQGIPTGELFF; CDR3 DNA: TGTGCCAGCAGCTTCGCCAGACAGGGGATCCCCACCGGGGAGCTGTTTTTT
V gene: TRBV7-9; D gene: TRBD1; J gene: TRBJ2-7; clone size: NA; CDR3 protein: CASSSGQGSYEQYF; CDR3 DNA: TGTGCCAGCAGCTCAGGACAGGGGTCCTACGAGCAGTACTTC
V gene: TRBV11-2; D gene: NA; J gene: TRBJ2-1; clone size: NA; CDR3 protein: CASSLAEPSYNEQFF; CDR3 DNA: TGTGCCAGCAGCTTGGCCGAACCCTCCTACAATGAGCAGTTCTTC
V gene: TRBV28; D gene: NA; J gene: TRBJ1-5; clone size: once; CDR3 protein: CASRNFDSNQPQHF; CDR3 DNA: TGTGCCAGCAGGAATTTCGACAGCAATCAGCCCCAGCATTTT
V gene: TRBV4-2; D gene: TRBD2; J gene: TRBJ2-5; clone size: NA; CDR3 protein: CASSQDGTSGRKTQYF; CDR3 DNA: TGTGCCAGCAGCCAAGACGGAACTAGCGGGAGAAAGACCCAGTACTTC
V gene: TRBV11-2; D gene: TRBD2; J gene: TRBJ2-7; clone size: NA; CDR3 protein: CASSAGAGAYEQYF; CDR3 DNA: TGTGCCAGCAGCGCTGGGGCGGGAGCCTACGAGCAGTACTTC
V gene: TRBV5-6; D gene: NA; J gene: TRBJ2-2; clone size: few; CDR3 protein: CASSANLGGELFF; CDR3 DNA: TGTGCCAGCAGCGCAAACCTTGGGGGGGAGCTGTTTTTT
V gene: TRBV29-1; D gene: NA; J gene: TRBJ1-1; clone size: once; CDR3 protein: CSTYRDTEAFF; CDR3 DNA: TGCAGCACCTACAGGGACACTGAAGCTTTCTTT